This is a list of T cell receptor beta chains from one sample in a study of cytomegalovirus exposure and HLA in healthy donors. Profiled with immunoSEQ multiplex PCR; TCRdb holds only in-frame clones, not every one. The sample records about 130,000 clones, around nine tenths being singletons. The sample consisted of PBMCs. The receptors were sampled from a woman between 18 and 30 years old in good health and CMV-seronegative. Each CDR3 is given with its conserved first and last residue. Fields, in order: J gene, D gene, V gene, CDR3 protein, CDR3 DNA. A D gene is named only where the DNA matches it firmly.

TRBJ2-2,-,TRBV21-1,CASSKGGQGATGELFF,TGTGCCAGCAGCAAAGGGGGACAGGGGGCTACCGGGGAGCTGTTTTTT
TRBJ2-7,TRBD1,TRBV14,CASRLQGAPPYEQYF,TGTGCCAGCAGACTACAGGGGGCGCCCCCCTACGAGCAGTACTTC
TRBJ2-1,-,TRBV19,CASSIVGSAGEQFF,TGTGCCAGTAGTATAGTAGGTAGCGCGGGGGAGCAGTTCTTC
TRBJ2-7,-,TRBV5-4,CASSFSSYEQYF,TGTGCCAGCAGCTTTAGCTCCTACGAGCAGTACTTC
TRBJ2-7,TRBD1,TRBV19,CASSIGDRSFYEQYF,TGTGCCAGTAGTATTGGGGACAGGTCTTTCTACGAGCAGTACTTC
TRBJ2-1,-,TRBV28,CASSPRVNEQFF,TGTGCCAGCAGTCCGAGGGTGAATGAGCAGTTCTTC
TRBJ1-3,-,TRBV28,CASSLMGPGNTIYF,TGTGCCAGCAGTTTGATGGGCCCCGGAAACACCATATATTTT
TRBJ1-3,TRBD1,TRBV12-5,CASGYLRGTEFSGNTIYF,TGTGCTAGTGGTTATCTACGCGGGACAGAATTCTCTGGAAACACCATATATTTT
TRBJ1-2,TRBD1,TRBV18,CASSPRQGHGTYGYTF,TGTGCCAGCTCACCACGACAGGGGCACGGCACTTATGGCTACACCTTC
TRBJ2-3,-,TRBV2,CASKAGFEDTQYF,TGTGCCAGCAAGGCAGGCTTCGAAGATACGCAGTATTTT
TRBJ2-1,TRBD1,TRBV12-5,CASGSSGTEYNEQFF,TGTGCTAGTGGTTCATCCGGGACAGAATACAATGAGCAGTTCTTC